The TCR beta chain under discussion was sequenced for a study of regulatory T cells in long-lasting Graves disease. Overall study findings and caveats: Newly diagnosed Graves' patients had higher TCR diversity than persistent ones. Newly diagnosed patients shared more than 750 public clonotypes; persistent patients shared around 2,500. There was favoring of TRBV28, TRBJ1-2 and TRBJ2-5 in persistent disease.

As to time point: persistent/refractory GD, antithyroid drugs over 5 years with positive TRAb. Following extraction of RNA from PBMCs, that RNA was used to make the TCR library. Graves' disease diagnoses used American Thyroid Association guidelines. Researchers made TCR beta libraries by using iRepertoire HTBI primers and running Arm-PCR on CDR3 regions. TCRdb reprocessed the multiplex PCR reads with MiXCR, giving one entry per CDR3 protein. Of fewer than 550,000 distinct CDR3 sequences listed, about 22% are singletons. V dropped 3 bases and J dropped 4 bases, with 13 bases sitting between them. Per germline, CDR1 LNHDA and CDR2 SQIVND (reference sequence). The CDR3 consists of 15 residues. This clonotype was observed a handful of times. What it recognizes is unknown.

The rearrangement uses TRBV19 and TRBJ1-5; tentatively, D is TRBD1 (5 bases). This receptor was taken from a female donor with Graves disease. Sequencing used peripheral blood mononuclear cells (PBMCs), obtained when the disease was refractory, from a patient treated with antithyroid drugs. Here the CDR3 DNA reads TGTGCCAGTAGTATGGAGGGACTGACTAATCAGCCCCAGCATTTT. It yields the protein CASSMEGLTNQPQHF. The variable domain in full, with the rest retrieved from reference TRBV19 and TRBJ1-5, is DGGITQSPKYLFRKEGQNVTLSCEQNLNHDAMYWYRQDPGQGLRLIYYSQIVNDFQKGDIAEGYSVSREKKESFPLTVTSAQKNPTAFYLCASSMEGLTNQPQHFGDGTRLSIL.